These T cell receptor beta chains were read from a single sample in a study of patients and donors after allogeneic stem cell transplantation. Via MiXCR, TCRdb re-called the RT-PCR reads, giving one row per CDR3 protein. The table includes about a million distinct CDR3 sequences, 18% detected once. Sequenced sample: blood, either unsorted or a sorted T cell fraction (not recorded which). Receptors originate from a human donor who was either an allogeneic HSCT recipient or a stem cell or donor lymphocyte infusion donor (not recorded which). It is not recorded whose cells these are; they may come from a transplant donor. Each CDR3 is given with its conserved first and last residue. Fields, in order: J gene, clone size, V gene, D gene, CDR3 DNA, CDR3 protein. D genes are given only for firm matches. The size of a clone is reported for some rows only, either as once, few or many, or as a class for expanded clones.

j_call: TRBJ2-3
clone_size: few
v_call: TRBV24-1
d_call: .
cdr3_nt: TGTGCCACCAGTGATTTGAAGGAGGGCCTAGATACGCAGTATTTT
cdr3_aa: CATSDLKEGLDTQYF

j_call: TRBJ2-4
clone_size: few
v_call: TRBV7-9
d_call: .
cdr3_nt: TGTGCCAGCAGCCTCTTATCCAAAGAGGCCAAAAACATTCAGTACTTC
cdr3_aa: CASSLLSKEAKNIQYF

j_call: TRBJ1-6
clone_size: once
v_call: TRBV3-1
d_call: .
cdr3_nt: TGTGCCAGCAGCCAAGTACAGCATAATTCACCCCTCCACTTT
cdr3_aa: CASSQVQHNSPLHF

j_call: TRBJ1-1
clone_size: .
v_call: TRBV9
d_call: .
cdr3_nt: TGTGCCAGCAGCGTGCGCCCTGGGGAACTCTCGGGGACTGAAGCTTTCTTT
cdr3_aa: CASSVRPGELSGTEAFF

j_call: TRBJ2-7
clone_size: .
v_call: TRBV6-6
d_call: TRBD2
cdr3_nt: TGTGCCAGCAGTACAGGACTAGGGCAGTACTTC
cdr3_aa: CASSTGLGQYF

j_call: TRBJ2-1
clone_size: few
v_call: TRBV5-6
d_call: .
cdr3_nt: TGTGCCAGCAGCTTGGAACTCTTCAGGACCGCAAGCTCCTACAATGAGCAGTTCTTC
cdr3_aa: CASSLELFRTASSYNEQFF

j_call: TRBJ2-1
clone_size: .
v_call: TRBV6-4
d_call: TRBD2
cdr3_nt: TGTGCCAGCAGACCGCAACGGACTAGCGTAGAGCAGTTCTTC
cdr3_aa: CASRPQRTSVEQFF

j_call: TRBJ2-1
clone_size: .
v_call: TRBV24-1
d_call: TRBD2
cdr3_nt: TGTGCCACCAGTGATTTGCGGCCAGGGCTAGCGGGACACGATGAGCAGTTCTTC
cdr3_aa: CATSDLRPGLAGHDEQFF

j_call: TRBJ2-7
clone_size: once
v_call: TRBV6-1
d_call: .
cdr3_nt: TGTGCCAGCAGGGGGGGCGGGGGCTCCTACGAGCAGTACTTC
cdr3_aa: CASRGGGGSYEQYF

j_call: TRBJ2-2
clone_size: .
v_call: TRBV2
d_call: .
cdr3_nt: TGTGCCAGCAGTGAATTGCAGGGCCACGGGGAGCTGTTTTTT
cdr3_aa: CASSELQGHGELFF

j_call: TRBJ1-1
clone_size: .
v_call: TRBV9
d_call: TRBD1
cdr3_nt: TGTGCCAGCAGCGATCTACAGGGGCGTCGCACTGAAGCTTTATTT
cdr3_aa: CASSDLQGRRTEALF

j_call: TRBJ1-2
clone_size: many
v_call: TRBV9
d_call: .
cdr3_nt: TGTGCCAGCAGCGCTCCTCGGACCGGAAATAACTATGGCTACACCTTC
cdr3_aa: CASSAPRTGNNYGYTF

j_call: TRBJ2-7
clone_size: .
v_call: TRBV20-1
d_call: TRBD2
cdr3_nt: TGCAGTGCTAGAGATAGCGGGAGCTTTCACGAGCAGTACTTC
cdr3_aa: CSARDSGSFHEQYF

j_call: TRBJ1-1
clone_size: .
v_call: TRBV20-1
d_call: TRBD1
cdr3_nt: TGCAGTGCTAGAGATCGACAGGGGGCCCCTGAAGCTTTCTTT
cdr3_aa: CSARDRQGAPEAFF

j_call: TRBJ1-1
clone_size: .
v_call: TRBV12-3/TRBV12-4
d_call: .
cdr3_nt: TGTGCCAGCAGTCCCCGACTGGACAGTTACACTGAAGCTTTCTTT
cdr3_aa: CASSPRLDSYTEAFF

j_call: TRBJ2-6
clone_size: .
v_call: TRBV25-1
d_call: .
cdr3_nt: TGTGCCAGCAGCCGGGGCGTGGCTGGGGCCAACGTCCTGACTTTC
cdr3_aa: CASSRGVAGANVLTF

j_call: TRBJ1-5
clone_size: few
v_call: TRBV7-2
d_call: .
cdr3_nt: TGTGCCAGCAGCTTTGCCGGGACACTGGATCAGCCCCAGCATTTT
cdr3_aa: CASSFAGTLDQPQHF

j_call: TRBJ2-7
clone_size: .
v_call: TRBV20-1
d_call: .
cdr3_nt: TGCACTGCCGGCAGAACCTCCTACGAGCAGTACTTC
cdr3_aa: CTAGRTSYEQYF

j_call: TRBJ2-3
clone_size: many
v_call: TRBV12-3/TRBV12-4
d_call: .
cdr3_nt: TGTGCCGGCGCATGGGGGGAGGCAGATACGCAGTATTTT
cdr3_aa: CAGAWGEADTQYF

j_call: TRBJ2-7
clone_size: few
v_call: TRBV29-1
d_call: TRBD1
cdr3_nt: TGCAGCGTTCGCAGGGGGAGTAACGAGCAGTACTTC
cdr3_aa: CSVRRGSNEQYF

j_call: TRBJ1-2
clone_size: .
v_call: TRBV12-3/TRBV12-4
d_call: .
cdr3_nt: TGTGCCAGCAGTTCGGGTAGGACCTATGGCTACACCTTC
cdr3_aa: CASSSGRTYGYTF

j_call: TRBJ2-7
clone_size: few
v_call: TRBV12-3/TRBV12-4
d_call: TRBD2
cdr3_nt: TGTGCCAGCAGTTTAGGCCTAGCGGGGGCCCCTGGGGGGCAGTACTTC
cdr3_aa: CASSLGLAGAPGGQYF

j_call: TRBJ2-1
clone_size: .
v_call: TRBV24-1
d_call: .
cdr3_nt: TGTGCCACCAGTGGCCTCCGGGAGAAATACAATGAGCAGTTCTTC
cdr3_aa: CATSGLREKYNEQFF

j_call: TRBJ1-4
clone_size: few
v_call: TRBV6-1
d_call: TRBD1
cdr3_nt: TGTGCCAGCAGTAGCCGTAACGGACAGGGGTGGCGACTAGATGAAAAACTGTTTTTT
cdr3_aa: CASSSRNGQGWRLDEKLFF

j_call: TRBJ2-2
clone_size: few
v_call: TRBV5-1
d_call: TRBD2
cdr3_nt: TGCGCCAGCAGCATAAGATCGTCTAGCGGGAGAGGGGCCGGGGAGCTGTTTTTT
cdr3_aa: CASSIRSSSGRGAGELFF

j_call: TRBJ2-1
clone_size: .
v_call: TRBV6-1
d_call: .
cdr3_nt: TGTGCCAGCAGTGATGGCGGGGTGGAAAATGAGCAGTTCTTC
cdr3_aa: CASSDGGVENEQFF

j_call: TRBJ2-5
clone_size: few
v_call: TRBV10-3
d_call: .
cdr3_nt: TGTGCCATCAGTGAGCATGACCCCCCAGAGACCCAGTACTTC
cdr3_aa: CAISEHDPPETQYF

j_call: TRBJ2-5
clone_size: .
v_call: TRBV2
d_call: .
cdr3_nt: TGTGCCACCGTACAGGGCGAGGTCCAAGAGACCCAGTACTTC
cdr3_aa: CATVQGEVQETQYF

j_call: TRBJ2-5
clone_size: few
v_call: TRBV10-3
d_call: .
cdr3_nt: TGTGCCATCAGTGAAGGCAGGGGCAGGTACCAAGAGACCCAGTACTTC
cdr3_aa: CAISEGRGRYQETQYF

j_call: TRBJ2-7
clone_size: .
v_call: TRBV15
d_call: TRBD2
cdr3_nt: TGTGCCACCAGCAGAGTCGCGGGGGGGCCCGAGCAGTACTTC
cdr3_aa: CATSRVAGGPEQYF

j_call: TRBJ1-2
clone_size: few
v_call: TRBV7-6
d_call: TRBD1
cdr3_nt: TGTGCCAGCAGCGGCCCCCCAGGGGGGGGCTATGGCTACACCTTC
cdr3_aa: CASSGPPGGGYGYTF

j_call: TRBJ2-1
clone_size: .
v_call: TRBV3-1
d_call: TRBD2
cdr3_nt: TGTGCCAGCAGCCAAGACGGGGCGGGGGGTAGCGATGAGCAGTTCTTC
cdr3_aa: CASSQDGAGGSDEQFF

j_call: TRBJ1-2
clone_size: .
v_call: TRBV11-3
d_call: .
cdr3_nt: TGTGCCAGCAGCTTAGGAACGGCTTACTATGGCTACACCTTC
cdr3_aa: CASSLGTAYYGYTF

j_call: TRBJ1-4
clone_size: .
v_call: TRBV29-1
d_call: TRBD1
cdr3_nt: TGCAGCGTCCCCGGGACAGGTGGGGGCGAGAAACTGTTTTTT
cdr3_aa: CSVPGTGGGEKLFF

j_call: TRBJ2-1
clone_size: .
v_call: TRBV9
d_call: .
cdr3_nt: TGTGCCAGCAGCGGGGGATCGGACACGTACAATGAGCAGTTCTTC
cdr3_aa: CASSGGSDTYNEQFF

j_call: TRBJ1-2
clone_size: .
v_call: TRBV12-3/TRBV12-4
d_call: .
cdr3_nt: TGTGCCAGCAGTTTTGGAACCACACCCCGGATCTATGGCTACACCTTC
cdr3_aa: CASSFGTTPRIYGYTF

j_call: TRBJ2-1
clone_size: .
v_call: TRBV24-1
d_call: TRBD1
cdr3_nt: TGTGCCACCAGTGAGCCCGGGACAGGGGGCTTAAATGAGCAGTTCTTC
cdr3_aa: CATSEPGTGGLNEQFF

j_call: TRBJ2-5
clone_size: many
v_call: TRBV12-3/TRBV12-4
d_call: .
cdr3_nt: TGTGCCAGCAGTTTAAGGGAATTGACCCAGTACTTC
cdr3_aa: CASSLRELTQYF

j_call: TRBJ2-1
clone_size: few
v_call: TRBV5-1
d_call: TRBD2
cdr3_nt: TGCGCCAGCAGCTCGACGACTAGCGGGAGGCGCGGTGAGCAGTTCTTC
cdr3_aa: CASSSTTSGRRGEQFF

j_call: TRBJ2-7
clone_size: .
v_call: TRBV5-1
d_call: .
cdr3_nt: TGCGCCAGCAGCGGCAGGGAAGGGGTCTACGAGCAGTACTTC
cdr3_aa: CASSGREGVYEQYF

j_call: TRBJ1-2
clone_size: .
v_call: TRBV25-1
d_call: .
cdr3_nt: TGTGCCAGCAGTCCCCACATGGGATCTTACACCTTC
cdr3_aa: CASSPHMGSYTF

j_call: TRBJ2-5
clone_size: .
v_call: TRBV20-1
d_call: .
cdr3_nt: TGCAGTGCTAGAGAGGGGGGTGACCAGTACTTC
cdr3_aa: CSAREGGDQYF

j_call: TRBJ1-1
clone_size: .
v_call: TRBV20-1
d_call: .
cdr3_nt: TGCAGTGCTCCAAGGCGAACAGGGATTTACACTGAAGCTTTCTTT
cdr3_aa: CSAPRRTGIYTEAFF

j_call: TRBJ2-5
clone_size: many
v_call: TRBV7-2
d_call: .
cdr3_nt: TGTGCCAGCTCACCGAGGAGAGAGACCCAGTACTTC
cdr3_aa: CASSPRRETQYF

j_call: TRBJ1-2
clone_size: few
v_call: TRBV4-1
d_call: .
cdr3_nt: TGCGCCAGCAGCCAAGACGGCGGAGGGCCCTATGGCTACACCTTC
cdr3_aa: CASSQDGGGPYGYTF

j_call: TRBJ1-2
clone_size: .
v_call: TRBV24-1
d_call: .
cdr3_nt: TGTGCCACCAGTGATCCATTGGGGGGCTACACCTTC
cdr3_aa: CATSDPLGGYTF

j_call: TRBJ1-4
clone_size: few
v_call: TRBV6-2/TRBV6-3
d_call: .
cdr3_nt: TGTGCCAGCACCGCTCGGAGGCATGAAAAACTGTTTTTT
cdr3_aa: CASTARRHEKLFF

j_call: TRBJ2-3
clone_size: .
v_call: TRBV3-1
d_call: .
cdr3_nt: TGTGCCAGCAGCCGGCAGCGGGGAGGGGGAGATACGCAGTATTTT
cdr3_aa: CASSRQRGGGDTQYF

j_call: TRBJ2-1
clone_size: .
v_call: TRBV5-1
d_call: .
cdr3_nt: TGCGCCAGCAGCTACCTTGACGGGGAGCGGTTCTTC
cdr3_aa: CASSYLDGERFF

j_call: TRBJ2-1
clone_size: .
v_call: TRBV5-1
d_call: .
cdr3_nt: TGCGCCAGCAGCTTGGACCCTAGCAGCTACTACAATGAGCAGTTCTTC
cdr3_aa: CASSLDPSSYYNEQFF

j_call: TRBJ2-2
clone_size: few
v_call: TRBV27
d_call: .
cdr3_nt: TGTGCCAGTCAAGATTTACAGGAGCCAAACACCGGGGAGCTGTTTTTT
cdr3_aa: CASQDLQEPNTGELFF

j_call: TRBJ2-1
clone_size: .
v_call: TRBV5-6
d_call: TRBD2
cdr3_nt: TGTGCCAGCAGCTTGGGTGGACTAGCGGGATCGTGGTTCTTC
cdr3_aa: CASSLGGLAGSWFF

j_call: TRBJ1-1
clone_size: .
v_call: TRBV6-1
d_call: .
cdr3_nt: TGTGCCAGCAGGACTACCTGGGGGCAGGGAAACACTGAAGCTTTCTTT
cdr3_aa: CASRTTWGQGNTEAFF